This entry concerns a single T cell receptor (beta chain). Its specificity is unknown. This table comes from immunoSEQ multiplex PCR, and its TCRdb copy is limited to in-frame clones, with some not included. The sample yields 96,000 or so clones, about 89% seen once. The germline V gene encodes CDR1 LGHDT and CDR2 YNNKEL (reference sequence). V lost 1 base and J lost 5, with 3 bases in between. The CDR3 covers 11 residues. The sample comes from a study of T cell responses to AZD1222 COVID-19 vaccine. Whole-study findings and limits: Researchers report vaccine-associated CD4 TCRs spanning spike, with dominance at 160-218 and 743-854. Females outnumbered males among donors, who were mostly white British; clonal diversity was possibly underestimated.

This specimen was peripheral blood, taken on day 0 of AZD1222 vaccination. This receptor was identified in an adult in good health. This chain uses TRBV3-1 (or the pseudogene TRBV3-2) with TRBJ2-7; D is ambiguous. The CDR3 spells CASSQGHEQYF. The CDR3 DNA follows: TGTGCCAGCAGCCAAGGTCACGAGCAGTACTTC.